The sequence of this T cell receptor (beta chain) was determined in a study of radiation and T cells in renal cell carcinoma. In the case of this clone: Its antigen is unknown.

Data came from immunoSEQ multiplex PCR; TCRdb stores just in-frame clones and leaves some out. This table holds about 130,000 clones, about four fifths found once. Notes on the study in general: Pretreatment tumor biopsies were lacking, so baseline clonotypes are unknown. Top tumor clonotypes rose in blood 2 weeks post-radiation, then contracted.

Time point here: blood 2 weeks post-SBRT. Treatment of the sample: 15 Gy SBRT to primary tumor, nephrectomy 4 weeks later. The receptor was isolated from a man between 50 and 59 years old with renal cell carcinoma. The sample here was blood, taken from a patient whose treatment included radiotherapy and nephrectomy.

CDR3 region: CASSEHQPQHF. Written as DNA, the CDR3 is TGTGCCAGCAGTGAGCATCAGCCCCAGCATTTT. The chain is built from TRBV6-4 and TRBJ1-5; D not resolved. Trimming took 3 bases from V and 5 from J, leaving 2 bases between them. In germline, CDR1 is MRHNA, CDR2 SNTAGT. The CDR3 consists of 11 residues.